A single sample is the source of the 13 T cell receptor beta chains below, sequenced in a study of identical twins. TCRdb passed the 5' RACE reads through MiXCR, listing each CDR3 protein once. This table holds about 530,000 distinct CDR3 sequences, around 24% found once. This sample also appeared in a second study, on yellow fever vaccine responses in identical twins.

Sample: CD4+ T cells sorted from blood. The receptors originated from a woman between 18 and 29 years old in good health.

There are a few counts of this clonotype. This chain uses TRBV10-3 with TRBJ1-2; 9 nucleotides match TRBD1. Germline V gives CDR1 ENHRY, CDR2 SYGVKD. Trimming at V came to 6 bases and at J to 4 bases, leaving 6 bases not matched to a gene. This CDR3 region has 14 residues. CDR3 nucleotides: TGTGCCATCAGGGACAGGGGAACCCTCTATGGCTACACCTTC. Encoded protein: CAIRDRGTLYGYTF.

The chain couples TRBV12-3 or TRBV12-4 to TRBJ1-2, with TRBD1 matching 7 bases. The V segment lost 8 bases and the J segment 3 bases; nucleotides outside the gene matches: 0. This CDR3 comprises 11 residues. CDR3 sequence: CASQGDYGYTF. CDR3 DNA sequence: TGTGCCAGCCAGGGGGACTATGGCTACACCTTC.

V and J are TRBV20-1 and TRBJ2-4; 15 positions match TRBD2. CDR1 DFQATT and CDR2 SNEGSKA come from the germline V gene (reference sequence). V trimming: 6 bases; J trimming: 3 bases; junction bases outside the gene matches: 9. The CDR3 extends over 17 amino acids. In DNA, the CDR3 is TGCAGTGCGAGGGGACTAGCGGGGGGAAATCTCAAAAACATTCAGTACTTC. It yields the protein CSARGLAGGNLKNIQYF.

This clonotype was recorded a few times. CDR3 residues: CASSPLASGELFF. The CDR3, as DNA: TGTGCCAGCAGCCCACTAGCCTCCGGGGAGCTGTTTTTT. The V and J genes are TRBV12-3 or TRBV12-4 and TRBJ2-2; D is possibly TRBD2 (6 bases). CDR3 length: 13 amino acids. V dropped 6 bases and J dropped 6 bases, with 11 bases sitting between them.

This clonotype was detected a few times. The chain carries TRBV7-9 and TRBJ2-7, with D unresolved. V was pared by 4 bases and J by 6 bases, with 10 bases between. This CDR3 has 12 amino acids. The germline gives CDR1 SEHNR, CDR2 FQNEAQ (reference sequence). CDR3 DNA sequence: TGTGCCAGCAGCTCCCAAAGGCTCGAGCAGTACTTC. Protein product: CASSSQRLEQYF.

This sequence joins TRBV6-2 or TRBV6-3 and TRBJ2-1, with 13 nucleotides matching TRBD2. J was trimmed by 7 bases and V by 0 bases; bases with no gene match: 15. CDR3 length equals 20 residues. The germline CDR1 and CDR2 sequences are MNHEY and SVGEGT. The CDR3 DNA sequence: TGTGCCAGCAGTTACTCGTTGACTAGCGGGGGGTCGCGTTGGGCGAATGAGCAGTTCTTC. Protein product: CASSYSLTSGGSRWANEQFF.

This clonotype has only a few counts. V and J are TRBV4-1 and TRBJ2-1; 8 bases align to TRBD2. The germline gives CDR1 MGHRA, CDR2 YSYEKL. There are 17 residues in the CDR3. V lost 2 bases and J lost 6; bases outside the gene matches: 12. CDR3 sequence (DNA): TGCGCCAGCAGCCAACTTCTCGCACTAGCGGAACGCAATGAGCAGTTCTTC. Amino acid sequence: CASSQLLALAERNEQFF.

This rearrangement joins TRBV6-4 to TRBJ2-7; D not certain. This CDR3 region has 17 residues. Trimming pared 1 base from V and 5 bases from J, leaving 21 bases between. The germline V gene encodes CDR1 MRHNA and CDR2 SNTAGT. Here the CDR3 DNA reads TGTGCCAGCAGTGACTGTCGAGTACGGTTCCTCAGGAACGAGCAGTACGTC. This gives the protein CASSDCRVRFLRNEQYV.

This clonotype appeared a few times. The V and J genes are TRBV18 and TRBJ2-7; 8 positions match TRBD1. The ends lost 6 bases at V and 2 bases at J; junction bases unmatched: 6. The CDR3 extends over 14 amino acids. The germline CDR1 and CDR2 sequences are KGHSH and LQKENI. CDR3 nucleotides: TGTGCCAGCTCGGCTCCGGGACAGGCCTACGAGCAGTACTTC. Its translation: CASSAPGQAYEQYF. Filled out from reference TRBV18 and TRBJ2-7, the complete variable domain reads NAGVMQNPRHLVRRRGQEARLRCSPMKGHSHVYWYRQLPEEGLKFMVYLQKENIIDESGMPKERFSAEFPKEGPSILRIQQVVRGDSAAYFCASSAPGQAYEQYFGPGTRLTVT.

The genes are TRBV19 and TRBJ2-1; D possibly corresponds to TRBD1 (5 bases). V was clipped by 5 bases and J by 4 bases, with 30 bases between them. Germline V gives CDR1 LNHDA, CDR2 SQIVND (reference sequence). The CDR3 is made up of 20 amino acids. The CDR3 coding sequence is TGTGCCAGTAGTCCAACGACACAGACCCACAGGTTGGTAGTGTACAATGAGCAGTTCTTC. Protein sequence: CASSPTTQTHRLVVYNEQFF.

This chain links TRBV20-1 with TRBJ1-4; a possible D gene is TRBD1 (5 bases). V was clipped by 0 bases and J by 7 bases, with 18 bases between them. The CDR3 sequence is 16 residues long. The germline V gene has CDR1 DFQATT and CDR2 SNEGSKA (reference sequence). CDR3 nucleotides: TGCAGTGCTAGAGATTGGGGGACTCCATGGGGTGAAAAACTGTTTTTT. It yields the protein CSARDWGTPWGEKLFF.

The CDR3 loop is CSARGAAWYQETQYF. CDR3 nucleotides: TGCAGTGCTAGGGGGGCAGCTTGGTACCAAGAGACCCAGTACTTC. This chain joins TRBV20-1 and TRBJ2-5, with a weak D call TRBD1 (6 bases). V lost 3 bases and J 0 bases, leaving 14 bases between the germline ends. Germline-derived CDR1 and CDR2 are DFQATT and SNEGSKA (reference sequence). CDR3 length: 15 amino acids.

This clonotype was seen only a few times. J is TRBJ2-1 and V is TRBV13; 8 bases map to TRBD2. Germline-derived CDR1 and CDR2 are PRHDT and FYEKMQ (reference sequence). The CDR3 has 16 amino acids. V gave up 0 bases and J gave up 1 base; unmatched junction bases: 2. The CDR3 DNA follows: TGTGCCAGCAGCTTAGGGAGCGGGAGTTCCTACAATGAGCAGTTCTTC. Its protein product is CASSLGSGSSYNEQFF.